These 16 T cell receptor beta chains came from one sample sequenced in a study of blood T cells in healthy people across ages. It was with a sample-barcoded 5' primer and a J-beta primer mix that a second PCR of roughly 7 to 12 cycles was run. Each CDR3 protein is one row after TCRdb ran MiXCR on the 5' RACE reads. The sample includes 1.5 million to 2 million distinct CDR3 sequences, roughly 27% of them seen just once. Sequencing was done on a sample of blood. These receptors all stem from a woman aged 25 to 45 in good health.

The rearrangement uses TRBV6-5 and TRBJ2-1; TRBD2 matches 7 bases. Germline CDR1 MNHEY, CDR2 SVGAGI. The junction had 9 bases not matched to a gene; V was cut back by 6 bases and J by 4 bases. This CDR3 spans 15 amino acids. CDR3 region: CASSRQRGTYNEQFF. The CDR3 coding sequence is TGTGCCAGCAGCCGCCAGCGGGGAACTTACAATGAGCAGTTCTTC.

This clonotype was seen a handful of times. The DNA for the CDR3 is TGTGCCAGCTTTAAGGGAGCGGGGGGGCAGAACACCGGGGAGCTGTTTTTT. Encoded protein: CASFKGAGGQNTGELFF. The chain joins TRBV6-1 to TRBJ2-2; 10 bases agree with TRBD2. Germline V gene sequence: CDR1 MNHNS, CDR2 SASEGT. The ends lost 8 bases at V and 1 base at J; junction bases unmatched: 10. The CDR3 contains 17 residues.

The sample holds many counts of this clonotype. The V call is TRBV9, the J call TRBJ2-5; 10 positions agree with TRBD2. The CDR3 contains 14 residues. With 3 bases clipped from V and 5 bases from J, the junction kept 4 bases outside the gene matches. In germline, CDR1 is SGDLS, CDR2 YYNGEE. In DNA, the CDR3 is TGTGCCAGCAGCGACGGGACTAGCGCCGAGACCCAGTACTTC. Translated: CASSDGTSAETQYF.

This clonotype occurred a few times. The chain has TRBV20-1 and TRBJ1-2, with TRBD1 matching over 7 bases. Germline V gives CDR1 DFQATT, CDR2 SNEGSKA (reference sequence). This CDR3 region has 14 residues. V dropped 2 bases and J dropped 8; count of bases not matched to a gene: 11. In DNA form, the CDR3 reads TGCAGTGCTAGATTCAAAGGAGGGGGCATGGGCTACACCTTC. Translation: CSARFKGGGMGYTF.

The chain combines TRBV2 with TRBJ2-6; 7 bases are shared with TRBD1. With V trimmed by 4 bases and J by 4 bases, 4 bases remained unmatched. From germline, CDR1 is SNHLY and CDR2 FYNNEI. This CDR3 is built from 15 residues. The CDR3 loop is CASSVGTAGANVLTF. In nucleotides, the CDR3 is TGTGCCAGCAGTGTTGGGACAGCCGGGGCCAACGTCCTGACTTTC.

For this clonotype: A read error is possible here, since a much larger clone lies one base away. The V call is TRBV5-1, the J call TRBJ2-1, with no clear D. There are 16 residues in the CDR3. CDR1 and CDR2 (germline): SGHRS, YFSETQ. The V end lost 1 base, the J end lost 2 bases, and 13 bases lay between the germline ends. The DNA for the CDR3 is TGCGCCAGCAGCTTGTTGATCCTAGGAGCCTACAATGAGCAGTTCTTC. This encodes CASSLLILGAYNEQFF.

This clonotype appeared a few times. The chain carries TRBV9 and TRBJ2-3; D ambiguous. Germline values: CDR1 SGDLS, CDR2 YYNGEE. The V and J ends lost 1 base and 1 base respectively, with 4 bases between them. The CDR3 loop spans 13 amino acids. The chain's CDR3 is CASSVYGTDTQYF. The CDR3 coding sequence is TGTGCCAGCAGCGTATATGGCACAGATACGCAGTATTTT.

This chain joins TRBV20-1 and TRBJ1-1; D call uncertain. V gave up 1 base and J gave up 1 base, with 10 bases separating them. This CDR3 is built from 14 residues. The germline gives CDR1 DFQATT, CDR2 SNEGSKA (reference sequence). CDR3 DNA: TGCAGTGCTAGAGTGGGGAGCGAGAACACTGAAGCTTTCTTT. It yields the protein CSARVGSENTEAFF.

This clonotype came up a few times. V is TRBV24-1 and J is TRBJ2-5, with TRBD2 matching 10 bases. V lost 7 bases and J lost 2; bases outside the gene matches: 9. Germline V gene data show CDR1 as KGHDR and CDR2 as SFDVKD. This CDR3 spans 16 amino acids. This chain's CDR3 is CATSGVSGGRQETQYF. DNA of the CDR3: TGTGCCACCAGCGGGGTTAGCGGGGGGAGACAAGAGACCCAGTACTTC.

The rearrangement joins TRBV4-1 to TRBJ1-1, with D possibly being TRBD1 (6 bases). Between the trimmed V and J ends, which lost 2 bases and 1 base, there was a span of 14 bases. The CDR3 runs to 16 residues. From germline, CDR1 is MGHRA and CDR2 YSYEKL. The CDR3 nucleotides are TGCGCCAGCAGCCAATATTACGGGACATGGAACACTGAAGCTTTCTTT. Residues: CASSQYYGTWNTEAFF.

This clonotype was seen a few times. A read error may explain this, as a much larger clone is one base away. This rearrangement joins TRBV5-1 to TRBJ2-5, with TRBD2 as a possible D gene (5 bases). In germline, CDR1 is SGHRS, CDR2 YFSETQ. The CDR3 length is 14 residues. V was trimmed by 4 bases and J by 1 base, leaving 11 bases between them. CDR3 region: CASSPGSSQETQYF. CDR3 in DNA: TGCGCCAGCAGCCCGGGGAGCAGCCAAGAGACCCAGTACTTC.

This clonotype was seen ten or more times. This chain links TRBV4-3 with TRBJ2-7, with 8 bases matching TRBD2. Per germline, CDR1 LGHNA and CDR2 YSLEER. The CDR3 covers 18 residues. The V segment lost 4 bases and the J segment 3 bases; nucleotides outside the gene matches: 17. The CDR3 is CASSLMGGGAGVYYEQYF. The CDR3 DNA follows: TGCGCCAGCAGCCTCATGGGAGGGGGAGCGGGAGTTTACTACGAGCAGTACTTC.

The CDR3, as DNA: TGTGCCAGCAGTTTCTACAGCTCTGGCACAGATACGCAGTATTTT. Its translation is CASSFYSSGTDTQYF. The chain links TRBV12-3 or TRBV12-4 to TRBJ2-3; D is unresolved. This CDR3 is 15 amino acids long. V lost 3 bases and J 1 base, leaving 11 bases between the germline ends.

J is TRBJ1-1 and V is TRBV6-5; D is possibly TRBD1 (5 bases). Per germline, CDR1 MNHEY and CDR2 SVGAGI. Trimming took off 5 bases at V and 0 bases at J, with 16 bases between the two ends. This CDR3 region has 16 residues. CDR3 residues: CASSNLPGGVNTEAFF. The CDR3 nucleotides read TGTGCCAGCAGTAACCTCCCCGGGGGGGTGAACACTGAAGCTTTCTTT.

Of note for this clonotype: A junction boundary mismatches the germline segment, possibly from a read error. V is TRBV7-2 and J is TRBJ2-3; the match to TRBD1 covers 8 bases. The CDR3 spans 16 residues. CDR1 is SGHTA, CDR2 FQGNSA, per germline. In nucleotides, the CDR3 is TGTGCCAGCAGCGTAGCCCGGACAGGGAGCACAGATACGCAGTATTTT. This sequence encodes CASSVARTGSTDTQYF. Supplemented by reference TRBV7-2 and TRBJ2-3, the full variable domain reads GAGVSQSPSNKVTEKGKDVELRCDPISGHTALYWYRQSLGQGLEFLIYFQGNSAPDKSGLPSDRFSAERTGGSVSTLTIQRTQQEDSAVYLCASSVARTGSTDTQYFGPGTRLTVL.

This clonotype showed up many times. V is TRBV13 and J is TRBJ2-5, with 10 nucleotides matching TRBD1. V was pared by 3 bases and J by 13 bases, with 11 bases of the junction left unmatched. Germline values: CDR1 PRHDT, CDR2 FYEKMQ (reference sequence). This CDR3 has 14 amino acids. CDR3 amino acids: CASSLRARQGARYF. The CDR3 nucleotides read TGTGCCAGCAGCTTGCGCGCCCGACAGGGGGCGCGGTACTTC.